This paragraph covers one T cell receptor beta chain sequence. These data belong to a study of CD8 T cells in Susac syndrome. TCR beta from blood CD8+ and CD4+ T cells was sequenced. In contrast to the negatively isolated CD8+ and CD4+ T cells, TEMRA cells were FACS-enriched. Reverse transcription of roughly 0.45 to 1 ug RNA was performed with random hexamers. The amplification used immunoSEQ multiplex PCR on TCR beta CDR3; it spanned 54 Vbeta and 13 Jbeta. TCRdb recomputed calls from the immunoSEQ multiplex PCR reads with MiXCR, one row per CDR3 protein. The sample has fewer than 150,000 distinct CDR3 sequences; 94% are singletons. Germline loops: CDR1 SEHNR, CDR2 FQNEAQ (reference sequence). V lost 5 bases to trimming and J lost 1 base, with 15 bases between them. The CDR3 length is 15 residues.

Sequencing was done on a sample of CD8+ T cells from PBMCs. The chain is built from TRBV7-9 and TRBJ2-7, with D perhaps matching TRBD2 (6 bases). This receptor was taken from a human donor in good health. CDR3 protein: CASSPGGEPSYEQYF. CDR3 nucleotides: TGTGCCAGCAGCCCTGGAGGGGAGCCGTCCTACGAGCAGTACTTC.